These 19 T cell receptor beta chains were sequenced from one sample in a study of T cells in Graves' hyperthyroidism and ophthalmopathy. There were TCR beta CDR3 regions amplified from RNA transcripts. The HTBI primer set was used in a first-round RT-PCR of the TCR CDR3. TCRdb reprocessed the multiplex PCR reads with MiXCR, giving one entry per CDR3 protein. Among roughly 570,000 distinct CDR3 sequences listed, 46% were seen once. Sequencing was performed on peripheral blood or thyroid tissue (not recorded which). All receptors derive from an adult woman with Graves' disease, either hyperthyroidism or ophthalmopathy (not recorded which).

This clonotype showed up just a few times. The rearrangement joins TRBV2 to TRBJ1-6; maybe TRBD1 (6 bases). The germline V gene has CDR1 SNHLY and CDR2 FYNNEI. V gave up 5 bases and J gave up 14 bases, with 16 bases separating them. CDR3 length: 13 amino acids. The CDR3 region has the DNA TGTGCCAGCAGTCTTGGGGGCGGCTGGACCCTCCACTTT. It codes for CASSLGGGWTLHF.

This clonotype appeared many times. CDR3 nucleotide sequence: TGCGCCAGCAGCCTTTTGACAGGGAGGTACGAGCAGTACTTC. Its translation: CASSLLTGRYEQYF. This rearrangement joins TRBV5-1 to TRBJ2-7; possibly TRBD1 for D (7 bases). CDR1 and CDR2 (germline): SGHRS, YFSETQ. V shed 4 bases and J shed 4 bases, with 15 bases lying between them. The CDR3 length is 14 residues.

To note about this clonotype: A single base separates this from a much larger clone, so it may be a read error. The chain carries TRBV4-1 and TRBJ2-6; TRBD2 aligns across 7 bases. In germline, CDR1 is MGHRA, CDR2 YSYEKL. The CDR3 runs to 17 residues. Written as DNA, the CDR3 is TGCGCCAACAGCCAACCCTGGGGGGGGTCTGGGGCCAACGTCCTGACTTTC. Translation: CANSQPWGGSGANVLTF.

The chain joins TRBV2 to TRBJ1-5; D ambiguous. Trimming took off 8 bases at V and 11 bases at J, with 13 bases between the two ends. Looked up from germline, CDR1 is SNHLY and CDR2 is FYNNEI. The CDR3 totals 11 residues. The CDR3 bases are TGTGCCAGCTTAGGTACCGGGTCCCAGCATTTT. Its translation is CASLGTGSQHF.

The rearrangement links TRBV12-3 or TRBV12-4 to TRBJ1-1, with 7 bases fitting TRBD1. The CDR3 is 14 residues long. V trimming: 3 bases; J trimming: 5 bases; junction bases outside the gene matches: 6. The CDR3 loop reads CASSFKGATTEAFF. CDR3 nucleotides: TGTGCCAGCAGTTTCAAGGGGGCAACGACTGAAGCTTTCTTT.

The DNA of the CDR3 is TGTGCCAGCAGCTTACCGGGACTAGCGGGGTACGAGCAGTACTTC. Translation gives CASSLPGLAGYEQYF. The chain is built from TRBV7-9 and TRBJ2-7; the match to TRBD2 covers 13 bases. V lost 2 bases to trimming and J lost 4 bases; unmatched junction nucleotides: 2. The germline V gene has CDR1 SEHNR and CDR2 FQNEAQ (reference sequence). This CDR3 contains 15 residues.

Regarding this clonotype: One end of the junction is discordant with germline, which a read error may explain. This chain connects TRBV4-1 to TRBJ1-5; D gene unclear. Looked up from germline, CDR1 is MGHRA and CDR2 is YSYEKL. This CDR3 spans 14 amino acids. The CDR3 reads CASSSAGLGQPQHF. CDR3 DNA sequence: TGTGCCAGCAGCTCGGCAGGCCTTGGTCAGCCCCAGCATTTT.

The chain combines TRBV24-1 with TRBJ2-5, with TRBD2 as a possible D gene (6 bases). V gave up 4 bases and J gave up 5 bases, with 19 bases separating them. Germline V gives CDR1 KGHDR, CDR2 SFDVKD. CDR3 length equals 16 residues. This CDR3 is CATSDPGTGKRETQYF. The CDR3 coding sequence is TGTGCCACCAGTGACCCCGGGACTGGGAAGCGGGAGACCCAGTACTTC.

This sequence joins TRBV7-6 and TRBJ2-5; 7 bases are shared with TRBD2. The CDR3 is 14 residues long. V shed 0 bases and J 5 bases; nucleotides not matched to a gene: 3. In germline, CDR1 is SGHVS, CDR2 FNYEAQ. The CDR3 is CASSLAARGETQYF. For the CDR3, the DNA is TGTGCCAGCAGCTTAGCGGCGCGGGGGGAGACCCAGTACTTC.

This chain connects TRBV2 to TRBJ2-7; 7 nucleotides match TRBD1. Trimming removed 3 bases from V and 6 bases from J; junction bases left unmatched: 17. CDR3 length: 17 residues. Germline V gene sequence: CDR1 SNHLY, CDR2 FYNNEI. CDR3 coding DNA: TGTGCCAGCAGTGACCCGGGGACAGCCGACCTTGTTTTCGAGCAGTACTTC. It is translated as CASSDPGTADLVFEQYF.

There are many counts of this clonotype. This chain connects TRBV7-9 to TRBJ2-7; 10 nucleotides match TRBD1. The V gene end was trimmed by 4 bases and the J gene end by 6 bases; junction bases not matched to a gene: 6. The CDR3 covers 14 residues. CDR1 is SEHNR and CDR2 is FQNEAQ in the germline V gene (reference sequence). The CDR3 protein is CASSYRDRGGEQYF. Written as DNA, the CDR3 is TGTGCCAGCAGCTACCGGGACAGGGGAGGCGAGCAGTACTTC.

The rearrangement uses TRBV7-2 and TRBJ1-5, with D maybe TRBD1 (6 bases). V lost 5 bases to trimming and J lost 9 bases, with 17 bases between them. This CDR3 is built from 14 residues. Germline CDR1 reads SGHTA; CDR2 reads FQGNSA. The CDR3 coding sequence is TGTGCCAGCAGCATAACCCGGGGACAAGGGCCCCAGCATTTT. It specifies CASSITRGQGPQHF.

This clonotype appeared many times. CDR3 residues: CAPRGPQHF. CDR3 nucleotides: TGTGCCCCTCGGGGGCCCCAGCATTTT. This rearrangement joins TRBV7-3 to TRBJ1-5, with D hard to call. The CDR3 extends over 9 amino acids. Germline CDR1 and CDR2: SGHTA and FQGTGA. V shed 11 bases and J shed 9 bases, with 8 bases lying between them.

About this clonotype itself: This likely comes from a read error, as the CDR3 has no conserved phenylalanine or tryptophan at its end. The DNA is omitted, as the CDR3 cannot be located on it reliably, and the CDR3 follows TCRdb's listing. The rearrangement uses TRBV5-1 and TRBJ1-4. The CDR3 is 8 amino acids in total, end residues counted. Germline values: CDR1 SGHRS, CDR2 YFSETQ. CDR3 sequence reads: CASSLAKG.

CDR3 amino acids: CASSLRSPVWESGELFF. DNA of the CDR3: TGTGCCAGCAGCTTAAGGTCCCCGGTGTGGGAGAGCGGGGAGCTGTTTTTT. V gene TRBV7-3 combines with J gene TRBJ2-2; a weak D match, TRBD2 (5 bases). Germline V gene lookup returns CDR1 SGHTA and CDR2 FQGTGA. The CDR3 extends over 17 amino acids. Trimming removed 1 base from V and 7 bases from J, with 19 bases in between.

V and J are TRBV30 and TRBJ2-2, with TRBD1 matching 9 bases. The CDR3 has 14 amino acids. The J segment lost 3 bases and the V segment lost 1 base, leaving 0 bases of the junction unmatched. In germline, CDR1 is GTSNPN, CDR2 SVGIG (reference sequence). CDR3 amino acids: CAWSGDRDTGELFF. The CDR3 coding sequence is TGTGCCTGGAGTGGGGACAGGGACACCGGGGAGCTGTTTTTT.

The V call is TRBV5-1, the J call TRBJ2-2; 9 bases match TRBD2. The CDR3 is 16 amino acids. CDR1 and CDR2 (germline): SGHRS, YFSETQ. Trimming took 5 bases from V and 5 from J; bases not matched to a gene: 10. Here the CDR3 DNA reads TGCGCCAGCAGATTCGAGGCTAGCGGGGATACCGGGGAGCTGTTTTTT. It is translated as CASRFEASGDTGELFF. Full variable domain (rest looked up from reference TRBV5-1 and TRBJ2-2): KAGVTQTPRYLIKTRGQQVTLSCSPISGHRSVSWYQQTPGQGLQFLFEYFSETQRNKGNFPGRFSGRQFSNSRSEMNVSTLELGDSALYLCASRFEASGDTGELFFGEGSRLTVL.

In this sample, this clonotype turned up a few times. Since a much larger clone is just one base distant, this may be a read error. This chain links TRBV10-3 with TRBJ1-6, with D perhaps TRBD1 (6 bases). There are 13 residues in the CDR3. Per the germline V gene, CDR1 is ENHRY and CDR2 is SYGVKD. Trimming took off 7 bases at V and 7 bases at J, with 11 bases between the two ends. For the CDR3, the DNA is TGTGCCATCAAGGGGGGGGACAATTCACCCCTCCACTTT. This sequence encodes CAIKGGDNSPLHF.

The rearrangement links TRBV4-1 to TRBJ1-2; D is unclear. The CDR3 sequence is 14 residues long. Germline lookup yields CDR1 MGHRA and CDR2 YSYEKL. Trimming stripped 2 bases from V and 8 bases from J, with 15 bases between. CDR3 sequence (DNA): TGCGCCAGCAGCCAAACGACTAGGCCTACGGGCTACACCTTC. Protein sequence: CASSQTTRPTGYTF.